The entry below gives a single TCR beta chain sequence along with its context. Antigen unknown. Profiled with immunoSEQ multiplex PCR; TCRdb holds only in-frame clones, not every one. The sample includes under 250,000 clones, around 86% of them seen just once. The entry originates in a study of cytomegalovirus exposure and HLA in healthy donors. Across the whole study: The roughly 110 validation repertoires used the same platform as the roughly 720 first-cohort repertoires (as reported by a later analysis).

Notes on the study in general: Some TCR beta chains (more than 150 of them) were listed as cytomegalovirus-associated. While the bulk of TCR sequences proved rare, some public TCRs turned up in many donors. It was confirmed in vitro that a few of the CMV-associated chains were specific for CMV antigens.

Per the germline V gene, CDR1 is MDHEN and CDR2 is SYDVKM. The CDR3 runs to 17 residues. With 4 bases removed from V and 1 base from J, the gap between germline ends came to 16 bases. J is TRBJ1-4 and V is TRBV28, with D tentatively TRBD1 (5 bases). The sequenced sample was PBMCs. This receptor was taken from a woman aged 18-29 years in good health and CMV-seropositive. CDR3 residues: CASSWGQSTLTNEKLFF. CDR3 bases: TGTGCCAGCAGTTGGGGCCAGAGCACGTTAACTAATGAAAAACTGTTTTTT.